The entry below describes one T cell receptor (beta chain). Its antigen is currently unknown. The sample comes from a study of T cell repertoires in cytomegalovirus infection. TCRdb called the reads again in MiXCR, with one record for every CDR3 protein. The data hold about half a million distinct CDR3 sequences, with 30% to 35% observed a single time. Germline lookup yields CDR1 SGHTA and CDR2 FQGTGA. The V and J ends lost 5 bases and 1 base respectively, with 12 bases between them. CDR3 size: 15 residues. The clonotype comes from a human donor in good health (CMV status not recorded). Some clones in this sample may be carry-over from other donors' samples. The chain uses TRBV7-3 and TRBJ2-1; D call uncertain. The starting material was cultured PBMCs, obtained from culture after CMV antigen stimulation. CDR3 sequence: CASSIRVVSYNEQFF. The CDR3 DNA sequence: TGTGCCAGCAGCATTCGGGTGGTGTCCTACAATGAGCAGTTCTTC.